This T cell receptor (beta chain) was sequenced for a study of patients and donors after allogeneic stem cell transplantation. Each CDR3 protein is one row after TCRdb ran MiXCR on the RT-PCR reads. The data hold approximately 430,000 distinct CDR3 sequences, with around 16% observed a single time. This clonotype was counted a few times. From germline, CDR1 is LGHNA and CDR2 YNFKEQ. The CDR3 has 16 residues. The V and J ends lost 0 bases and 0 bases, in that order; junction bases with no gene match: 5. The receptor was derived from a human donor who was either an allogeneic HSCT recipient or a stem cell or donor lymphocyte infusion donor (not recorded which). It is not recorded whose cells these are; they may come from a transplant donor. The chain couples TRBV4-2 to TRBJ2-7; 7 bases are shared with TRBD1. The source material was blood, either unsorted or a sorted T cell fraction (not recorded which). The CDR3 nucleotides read TGTGCCAGCAGCCAAGATCAGGGGGACCCCTCCTACGAGCAGTACTTC. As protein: CASSQDQGDPSYEQYF.